This TCR beta chain appears in the sequencing data of a study of shared clonotypes between healthy human individuals (dated by TCRdb to about 2020). Regarding the complete study: A few men and two women, aged 18 to 49 years, made up the cohort. The study deeply sequenced blood TCR repertoires of five healthy adults to estimate repertoire size and the extent of clonotype sharing between individuals. For each donor, three plates each were used for CD4 naive and CD4 memory, two plates were used for CD8 naive, and one plate was used for CD8 memory. Different laboratories and diverse techniques were used to prepare libraries and sequence TCR repertoires, to increase sequencing depth and limit assay-specific biases. Per donor, leukapheresis produced somewhere between about 0.94 and 8.9 billion PBMCs.

Looking up the germline V gene yields CDR1 SGDLS and CDR2 YYNGEE. After removal of 4 bases from V and 2 bases from J, the junction retains 4 bases not matched to a gene. CDR3 length: 14 amino acids, cysteine to phenylalanine. The entry retains the CDR3 DNA only, 42 bases that are in frame from base 1. On this clone: Its antigen specificity is not known. The sample holds no much larger clone one base away, and base qualities are not on file.

Findings and caveats that apply to the study as a whole: Clonotypes shared by all four sorted-subset donors showed higher generation probabilities than non-shared clonotypes. Sharing across four donors was observed for about 5% of naive CD4, over 3% of naive CD8, 2% to 2.5% of memory CD4, and over 0.3% of memory CD8 clonotypes. Naive subsets generally had larger estimated clonotype richness than memory subsets did. Sampling was restricted to blood, and TCR repertoires in tissues likely differ from the TCR repertoires found in blood. Incomplete sequencing was indicated by rarefaction of sorted-subset datasets, despite the large sequencing depth. The genetic and exposure-history diversity represented was limited by the small number of donors. Pairwise subsampling led to the expectation that sequencing depth would affect the degree of clonotype sharing among donors.

Using the deep immunoSEQ assay, multiplex PCR amplified TCR CDR3 regions from genomic DNA. Genomic DNA extracted from each cell subset was distributed evenly over all wells of several immunoSEQ 96-well plates, and each plate served as one replicate. Each replicate PCR for sorted subsets received roughly 0.2 ug genomic DNA, equal to about 30,000 T cell genomes. The purified libraries were quantified using a Qubit 3.0 fluorometer, sized with a Bioanalyzer 2100, and then quantified again using the KAPA Library Quantification kit. Every immunoSEQ 96-well plate was sequenced on a dedicated single-read 150-cycle Illumina NextSeq 550 flow cell. Regarding the original processing steps: Because the immunoSEQ output included only junctional sequences and no quality scores, the filtering could not be the same as the filtering used for full-length reads. Sequences were annotated with PyIR, a Python wrapper for IgBLAST v1.9, using IMGT germline references to assign V/J genes and CDR3. Reads with weak V/J assignments (E-value above 1e-6), missing CDR3, stop codons, out-of-frame junctions, or ambiguous translated residues were removed. A V3J clonotype was defined by an identical inferred V gene, J gene, and CDR3 amino acid sequence. To compute the percentage overlap between repertoires, the number of shared unique clonotypes was divided by the size of the smaller repertoire. RTK rarefaction, the Chao1 estimator, and Recon v2.1 estimates of unobserved clonotypes were used to assess repertoire richness. Generation probabilities were computed with OLGA for all TCRbeta clonotypes obtained by the gDNA method from several donors. TCRdb re-hosts the immuneACCESS table, in-frame sequences only. Its copies lack some clones; in the studies checked, an unresolved V gene accounts for under half of them, and the cause for the rest is not known. The V and J calls and clone size were taken over from that table, and D and trimming were inferred from the DNA. Within this sample are about 960,000 clones, with approximately 76% of them counted one time only. Around 1.5% of the sample is taken by the ten largest.

Donors were healthy HIV-negative adults with no recently reported acute infections or vaccinations. Every donor was a Caucasian adult living in Nashville, Tennessee, USA. CD4+ T cells were enriched by magnetic negative selection, after which naive cells were positively selected on CD45RA and the negative fraction was taken as the memory subset. Blood was collected by leukapheresis, and PBMCs were isolated by Ficoll-Histopaque density gradient centrifugation and then cryopreserved in liquid nitrogen vapor phase. Purity and quantity of every magnetically sorted T cell population were checked by analytical flow cytometry. Genomic DNA was isolated from each sorted fraction and quantified by UV absorbance on a Nanodrop 2000c.

The sequenced material came from memory CD4+ T cells sorted from blood. According to the study, the label for this sample's cell subset or site signals: CD45RA-negative fraction. The chain employs TRBV9 and TRBJ2-5; 8 middle bases align to TRBD1. This sequence was found in a man younger than 30 in good health. Here is the DNA: TGTGCCAGCAGCTCCCGGACAGGGCAAGAGACCCAGTACTTC. This yields the protein CASSSRTGQETQYF.